This T cell receptor beta chain came from a study of T cell responses to AZD1222 COVID-19 vaccine. This table comes from immunoSEQ multiplex PCR, and its TCRdb copy is limited to in-frame clones, with some not included. The data hold about 120,000 clones, with roughly nine tenths observed a single time. The CDR3 totals 13 residues. The V and J ends lost 5 bases and 4 bases respectively, with 11 bases between them. The germline V gene encodes CDR1 MNHNS and CDR2 SASEGT. This material consisted of peripheral blood, taken on day 0 of AZD1222 vaccination. The chain links TRBV6-1 to TRBJ1-2; D possibly corresponds to TRBD1 (5 bases). This clonotype originated in an adult in good health. The DNA for the CDR3 is TGTGCCAGCAGTTGGGGGTTTCTCTATGGCTACACCTTC. Its translation is CASSWGFLYGYTF.